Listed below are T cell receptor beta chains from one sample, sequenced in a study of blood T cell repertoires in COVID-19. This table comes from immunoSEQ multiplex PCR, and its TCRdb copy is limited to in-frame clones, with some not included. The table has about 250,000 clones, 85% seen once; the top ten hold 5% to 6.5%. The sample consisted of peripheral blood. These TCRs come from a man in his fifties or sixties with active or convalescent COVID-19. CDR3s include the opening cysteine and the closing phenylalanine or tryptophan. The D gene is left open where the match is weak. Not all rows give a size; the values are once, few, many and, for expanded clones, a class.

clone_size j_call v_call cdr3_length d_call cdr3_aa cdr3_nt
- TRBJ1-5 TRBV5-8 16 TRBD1 CASSLVVGQGHQPQHF TGTGCCAGCAGCTTGGTTGTGGGACAGGGGCACCAGCCCCAGCATTTT
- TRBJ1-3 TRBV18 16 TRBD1 CASSQPGQSSGNTIYF TGTGCCAGCTCACAACCGGGACAGAGCTCTGGAAACACCATATATTTT
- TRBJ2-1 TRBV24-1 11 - CATSRGNEQFF TGTGCCACCAGCAGGGGCAATGAGCAGTTCTTC
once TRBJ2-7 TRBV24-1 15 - CATSDLRDNSYEQYF TGTGCCACCAGTGATTTGAGGGACAACTCCTACGAGCAGTACTTC
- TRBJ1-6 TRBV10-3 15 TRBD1 CAISATDRVNSPLHF TGTGCCATCAGTGCCACGGACAGGGTTAATTCACCCCTCCACTTT
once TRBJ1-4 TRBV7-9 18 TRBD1 CASSLRDRRRATNEKLFF TGTGCCAGCAGCTTAAGGGACAGGAGACGCGCAACTAATGAAAAACTGTTTTTT
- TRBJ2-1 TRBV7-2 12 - CASSRTGIEQFF TGTGCCAGCAGCAGAACAGGGATCGAGCAGTTCTTC
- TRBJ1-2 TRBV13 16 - CASGLMARADDYGYTF TGTGCCAGCGGCCTCATGGCGCGGGCGGACGACTATGGCTACACCTTC
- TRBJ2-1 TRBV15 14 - CATSRKTDSRTELF TGTGCCACCAGCAGGAAGACGGACAGCCGGACCGAGCTCTTC
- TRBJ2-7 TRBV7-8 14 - CASSIRGFAYEQYF TGTGCCAGCAGCATTAGGGGCTTTGCCTACGAGCAGTACTTC
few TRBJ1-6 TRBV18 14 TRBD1 CASSGQGPNSPLHF TGTGCCAGCTCAGGACAGGGTCCTAATTCACCCCTCCACTTT
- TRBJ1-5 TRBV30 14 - CAWSRSGSNQPQHF TGTGCCTGGAGTCGGTCAGGAAGCAATCAGCCCCAGCATTTT
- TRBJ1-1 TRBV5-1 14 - CASSSVPTNTEAFF TGCGCCAGCAGCAGCGTACCCACGAACACTGAAGCTTTCTTT
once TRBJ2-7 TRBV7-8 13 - CASSLAGGFEQYF TGTGCCAGCAGCTTAGCGGGGGGTTTCGAGCAGTACTTC